The clone carrying this T cell receptor beta chain was picked up a small number of times. Via MiXCR, TCRdb re-called the RT-PCR reads, giving one row per CDR3 protein. In the table there are about 240,000 distinct CDR3 sequences, 9% to 15% of which are singletons. The data were taken from a study of response to subunit inactivated influenza vaccine. This sequence was found in a man in his forties or fifties who received an inactivated influenza vaccine. Sequenced material: non-naive T cells sorted from PBMCs, taken 14 days before vaccination.

CDR3 region: CASSAMTGEGGYTF. The CDR3 nucleotides read TGTGCCAGCAGTGCCATGACAGGGGAAGGAGGCTACACCTTC. The chain combines TRBV6-1 with TRBJ1-2; 8 bases match TRBD1. Losses at the gene ends were 4 bases for V and 8 bases for J; bases not matched to a gene: 9. The germline V gene has CDR1 MNHNS and CDR2 SASEGT. The CDR3 spans 14 residues.